This entry lists 3 T cell receptor beta chains sequenced from one sample in a study of blood T cell repertoires in COVID-19. Sequencing used immunoSEQ multiplex PCR; TCRdb keeps in-frame clones, though not all of them. The repertoire holds under 150,000 clones, with 60% to 85% as singletons. Sequencing used peripheral blood. The receptors originated from a man aged 50-59 years with active or convalescent COVID-19.

The chain joins TRBV6-2 or TRBV6-3 to TRBJ2-7, with 7 bases that match TRBD1. CDR3 length: 16 amino acids. CDR1 and CDR2 from the germline V gene are MNHEY and SVGEGT. J lost 1 base, V lost 4 bases, and 10 bases had no gene match. The CDR3 here is CASSSPRQGSSYEQYF. CDR3 nucleotides: TGTGCCAGCAGTTCCCCGCGACAGGGATCTTCCTACGAGCAGTACTTC.

J is TRBJ2-1 and V is TRBV5-4, with TRBD2 matching 8 bases. Unmatched junction bases numbered 9, after V lost 5 bases and J lost 5 bases. This CDR3 contains 15 residues. The germline CDR1 and CDR2 sequences are SGHNT and YYREEE (reference sequence). The CDR3 protein is CASSSGGAGNNEQFF. CDR3 nucleotide sequence: TGTGCCAGCAGTTCGGGGGGGGCAGGAAACAATGAGCAGTTCTTC.

The V gene is TRBV14, the J gene TRBJ2-1; 11 positions agree with TRBD1. Germline CDR1 and CDR2: SGHDN and FVKESK. The CDR3 has 16 residues. V lost 3 bases, J lost 2 bases, and 3 bases stayed unmatched. The CDR3 coding sequence is TGTGCCAGCAGCCAGAAGGGACAGGGGGCCTACAATGAGCAGTTCTTC. It is translated as CASSQKGQGAYNEQFF.